The 3 T cell receptor beta chains listed next were all sequenced from one sample in a study of cytomegalovirus exposure and HLA in healthy donors. PCR used 60 Vbeta primers and 13 Jbeta primers. Sequenced by immunoSEQ multiplex PCR; TCRdb stores in-frame clones only, minus some. In the table there are some 66,000 clones, about 79% of which are singletons. The sample comprised PBMCs. These receptors were taken from a man aged 55-75 years in good health and CMV-seropositive.

This sequence joins TRBV28 and TRBJ1-5; D unclear. Deletions cut 6 bases from V and 5 bases from J, with 8 bases between. Germline lookup yields CDR1 MDHEN and CDR2 SYDVKM. The CDR3 is made up of 12 amino acids. The DNA of the CDR3 is TGTGCCAGCAGAACTAATCATCAGCCCCAGCATTTT. It is translated as CASRTNHQPQHF.

The V call is TRBV19, the J call TRBJ2-1, with 10 nucleotides matching TRBD1. V lost 8 bases and J lost 8; bases outside the gene matches: 3. CDR3 length equals 12 residues. CDR1 is LNHDA and CDR2 is SQIVND in the germline V gene (reference sequence). CDR3 region: CASEDRGYEQFF. The CDR3 region has the DNA TGTGCCAGTGAGGACAGGGGGTATGAGCAGTTCTTC.

The chain combines TRBV10-3 with TRBJ2-3; D is possibly TRBD1 (6 bases). V was shortened by 0 bases and J by 3 bases, with 10 bases between the two germline ends. Germline CDR1 ENHRY, CDR2 SYGVKD. The CDR3 runs 15 residues. CDR3 in DNA: TGTGCCATCAGTGAGTCGGTGGGGGCAACAGATACGCAGTATTTT. The encoded protein is CAISESVGATDTQYF.